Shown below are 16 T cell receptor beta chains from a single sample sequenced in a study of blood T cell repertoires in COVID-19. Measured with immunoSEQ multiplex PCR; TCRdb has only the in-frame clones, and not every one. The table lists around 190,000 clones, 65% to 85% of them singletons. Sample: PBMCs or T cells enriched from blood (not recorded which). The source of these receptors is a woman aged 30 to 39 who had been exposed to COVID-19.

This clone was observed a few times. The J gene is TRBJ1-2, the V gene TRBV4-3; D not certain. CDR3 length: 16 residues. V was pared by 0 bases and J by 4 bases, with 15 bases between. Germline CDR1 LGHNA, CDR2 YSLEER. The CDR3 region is CASSQDYGEGSYGYTF. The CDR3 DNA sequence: TGCGCCAGCAGCCAAGATTATGGAGAGGGATCCTATGGCTACACCTTC.

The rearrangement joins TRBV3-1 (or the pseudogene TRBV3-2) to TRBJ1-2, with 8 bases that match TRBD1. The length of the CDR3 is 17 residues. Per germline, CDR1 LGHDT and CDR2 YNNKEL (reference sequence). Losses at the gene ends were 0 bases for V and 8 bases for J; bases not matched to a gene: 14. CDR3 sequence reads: CASSQDLIAGTGDGYTF. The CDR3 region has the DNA TGTGCCAGCAGCCAAGATCTAATCGCCGGGACAGGCGACGGCTACACCTTC.

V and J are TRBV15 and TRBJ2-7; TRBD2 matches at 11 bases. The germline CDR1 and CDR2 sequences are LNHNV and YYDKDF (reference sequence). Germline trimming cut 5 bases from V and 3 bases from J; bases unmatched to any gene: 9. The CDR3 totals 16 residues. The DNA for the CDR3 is TGTGCCACCAGCTTCGGCGTAGCGGGGGGGGTCTACGAGCAGTACTTC. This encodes CATSFGVAGGVYEQYF. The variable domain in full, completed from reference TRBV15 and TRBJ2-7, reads DAMVIQNPRYQVTQFGKPVTLSCSQTLNHNVMYWYQQKSSQAPKLLFHYYDKDFNNEADTPDNFQSRRPNTSFCFLDIRSPGLGDTAMYLCATSFGVAGGVYEQYFGPGTRLTVT.

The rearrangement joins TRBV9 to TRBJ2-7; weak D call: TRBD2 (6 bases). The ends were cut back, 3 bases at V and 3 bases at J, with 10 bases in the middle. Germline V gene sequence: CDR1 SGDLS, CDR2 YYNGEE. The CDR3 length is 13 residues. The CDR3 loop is CASSEEGYYEQYF. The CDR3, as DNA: TGTGCCAGCAGCGAGGAGGGTTACTACGAGCAGTACTTC.

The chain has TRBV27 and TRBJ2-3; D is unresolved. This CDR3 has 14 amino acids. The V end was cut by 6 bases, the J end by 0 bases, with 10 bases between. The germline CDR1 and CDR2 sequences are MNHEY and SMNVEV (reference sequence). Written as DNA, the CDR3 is TGTGCCAGCAGACCTAGTTCTAGCACAGATACGCAGTATTTT. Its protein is CASRPSSSTDTQYF.

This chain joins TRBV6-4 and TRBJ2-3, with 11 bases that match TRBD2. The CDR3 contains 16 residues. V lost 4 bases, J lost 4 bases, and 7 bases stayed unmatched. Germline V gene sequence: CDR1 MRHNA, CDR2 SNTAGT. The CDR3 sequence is CASSGDTSGGADTQYF. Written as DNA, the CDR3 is TGTGCCAGCAGTGGCGATACTAGCGGGGGAGCAGATACGCAGTATTTT.

The CDR3 loop reads CASGQDRAIGSTEAFF. The CDR3 region has the DNA TGTGCTAGTGGCCAAGACAGGGCCATTGGGTCCACTGAAGCTTTCTTT. The chain is built from TRBV12-5 and TRBJ1-1; TRBD1 matches 7 bases. This CDR3 region has 16 residues. Germline V gene sequence: CDR1 LGHNT, CDR2 FRNRAP. Trimming at V came to 6 bases and at J to 4 bases, leaving 14 bases not matched to a gene.

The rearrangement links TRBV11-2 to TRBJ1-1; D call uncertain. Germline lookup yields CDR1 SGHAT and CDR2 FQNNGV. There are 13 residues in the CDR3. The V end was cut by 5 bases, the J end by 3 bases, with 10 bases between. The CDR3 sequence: CASSPRPDTEAFF. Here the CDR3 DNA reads TGTGCCAGCAGCCCCCGCCCGGACACTGAAGCTTTCTTT.

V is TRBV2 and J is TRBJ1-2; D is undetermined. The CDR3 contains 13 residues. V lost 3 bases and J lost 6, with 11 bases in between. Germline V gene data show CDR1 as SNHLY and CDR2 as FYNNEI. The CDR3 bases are TGTGCCAGCAGTGATGCGGGAGGTGATGGCTACACCTTC. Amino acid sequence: CASSDAGGDGYTF.

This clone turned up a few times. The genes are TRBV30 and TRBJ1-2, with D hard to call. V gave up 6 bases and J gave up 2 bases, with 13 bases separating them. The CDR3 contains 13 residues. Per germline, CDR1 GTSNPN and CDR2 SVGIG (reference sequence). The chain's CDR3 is CACSARGNYGYTF. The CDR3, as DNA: TGTGCCTGTTCAGCCCGAGGGAACTATGGCTACACCTTC.

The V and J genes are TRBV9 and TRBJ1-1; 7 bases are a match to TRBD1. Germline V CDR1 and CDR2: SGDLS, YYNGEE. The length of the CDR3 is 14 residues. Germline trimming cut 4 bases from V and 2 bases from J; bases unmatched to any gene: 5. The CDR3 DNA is TGTGCCAGCAGCCCTCACAGGGGAAACACTGAAGCTTTCTTT. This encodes CASSPHRGNTEAFF.

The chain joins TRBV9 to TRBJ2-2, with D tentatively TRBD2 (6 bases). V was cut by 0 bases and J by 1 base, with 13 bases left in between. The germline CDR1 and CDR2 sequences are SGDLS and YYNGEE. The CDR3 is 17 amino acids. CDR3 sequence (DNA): TGTGCCAGCAGCGTAGGAGCGGGTCGGGGGAACACCGGGGAGCTGTTTTTT. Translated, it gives CASSVGAGRGNTGELFF.

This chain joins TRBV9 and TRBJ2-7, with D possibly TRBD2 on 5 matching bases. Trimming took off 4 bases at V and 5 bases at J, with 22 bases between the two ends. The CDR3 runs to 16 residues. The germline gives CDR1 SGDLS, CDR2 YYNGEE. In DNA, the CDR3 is TGTGCCAGCAGCCCTTTGGGGAGTAGTCTTCGGAACGAGCAGTACTTC. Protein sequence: CASSPLGSSLRNEQYF.

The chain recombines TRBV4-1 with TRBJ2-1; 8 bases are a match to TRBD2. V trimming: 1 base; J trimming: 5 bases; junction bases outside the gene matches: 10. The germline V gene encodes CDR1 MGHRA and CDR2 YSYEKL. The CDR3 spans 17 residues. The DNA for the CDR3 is TGCGCCAGCAGCCAAGCTCCGGGGGGGCGGTCCAACAATGAGCAGTTCTTC. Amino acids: CASSQAPGGRSNNEQFF.

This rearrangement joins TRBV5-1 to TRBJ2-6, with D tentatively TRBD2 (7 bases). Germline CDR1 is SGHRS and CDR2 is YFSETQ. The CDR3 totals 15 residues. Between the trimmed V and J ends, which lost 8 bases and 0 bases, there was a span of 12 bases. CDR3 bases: TGCGCCAGTTTCGGGGGGCGCTCTGGGGCCAACGTCCTGACTTTC. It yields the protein CASFGGRSGANVLTF.

CDR3 protein: CASSEASPPRNYEQYF. In DNA form, the CDR3 reads TGTGCCAGCAGTGAAGCGTCTCCCCCGAGGAACTACGAGCAGTACTTC. The chain has TRBV2 and TRBJ2-7; D is unclear. From germline, CDR1 is SNHLY and CDR2 FYNNEI. The V end lost 0 bases, the J end lost 3 bases, and 15 bases lay between the germline ends. The CDR3 covers 16 residues.